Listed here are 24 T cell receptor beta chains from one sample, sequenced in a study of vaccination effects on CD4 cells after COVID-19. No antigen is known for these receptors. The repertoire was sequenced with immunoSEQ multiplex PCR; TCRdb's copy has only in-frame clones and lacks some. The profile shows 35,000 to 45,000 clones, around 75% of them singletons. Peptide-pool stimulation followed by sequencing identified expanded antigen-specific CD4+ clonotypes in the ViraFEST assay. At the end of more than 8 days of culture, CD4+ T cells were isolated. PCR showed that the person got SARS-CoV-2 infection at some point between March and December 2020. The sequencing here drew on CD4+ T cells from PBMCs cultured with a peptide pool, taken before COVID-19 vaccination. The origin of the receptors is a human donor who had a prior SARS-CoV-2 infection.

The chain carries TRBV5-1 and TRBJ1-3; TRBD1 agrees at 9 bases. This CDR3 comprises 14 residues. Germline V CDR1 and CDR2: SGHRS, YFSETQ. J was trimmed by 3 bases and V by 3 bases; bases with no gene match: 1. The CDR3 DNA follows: TGCGCCAGCAGCTCGACAGGGGGTGGAAACACCATATATTTT. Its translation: CASSSTGGGNTIYF.

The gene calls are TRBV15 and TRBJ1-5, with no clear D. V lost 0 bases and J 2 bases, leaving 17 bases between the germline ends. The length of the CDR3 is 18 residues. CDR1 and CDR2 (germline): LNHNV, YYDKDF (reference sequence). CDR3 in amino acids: CATSRDLQSHLGNQPQHF. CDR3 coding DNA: TGTGCCACCAGCAGAGATTTACAGTCCCACCTGGGCAATCAGCCCCAGCATTTT.

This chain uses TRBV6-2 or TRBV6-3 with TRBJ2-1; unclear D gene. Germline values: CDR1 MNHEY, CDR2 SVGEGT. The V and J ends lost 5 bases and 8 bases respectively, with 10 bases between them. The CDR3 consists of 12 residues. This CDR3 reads CASSTRLDEQFF. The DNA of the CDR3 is TGTGCCAGCAGTACGCGACTTGATGAGCAGTTCTTC.

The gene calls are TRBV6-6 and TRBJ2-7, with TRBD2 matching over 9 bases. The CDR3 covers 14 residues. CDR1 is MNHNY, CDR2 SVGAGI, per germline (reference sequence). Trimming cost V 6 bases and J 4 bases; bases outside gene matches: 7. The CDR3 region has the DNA TGTGCCAGCAGCAGATTAGCGGGAGCTTACGAGCAGTACTTC. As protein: CASSRLAGAYEQYF.

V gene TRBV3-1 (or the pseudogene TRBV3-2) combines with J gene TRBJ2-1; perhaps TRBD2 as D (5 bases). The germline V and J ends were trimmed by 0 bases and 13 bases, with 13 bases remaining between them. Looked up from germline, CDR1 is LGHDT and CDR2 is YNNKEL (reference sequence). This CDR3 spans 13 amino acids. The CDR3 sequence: CASSQELGRIQFF. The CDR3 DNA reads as TGTGCCAGCAGCCAAGAACTAGGCAGGATACAGTTCTTC.

CDR3 DNA sequence: TGTGCCAGCAGCGCGACTAGCGGGAGCGACGAGCAGTACTTC. This encodes CASSATSGSDEQYF. This chain joins TRBV13 and TRBJ2-7; TRBD2 matches at 12 bases. The CDR3 extends over 14 amino acids. The germline gives CDR1 PRHDT, CDR2 FYEKMQ (reference sequence). J gave up 5 bases and V 5 bases, and 4 bases lay outside the gene matches.

CDR3 region: CASGTSGGLDSTDTQYF. For the CDR3, the DNA is TGTGCCAGCGGGACTAGCGGGGGACTTGATAGCACAGATACGCAGTATTTT. The rearrangement links TRBV7-8 to TRBJ2-3, with 14 bases lining up with TRBD2. CDR1 is SGHVS and CDR2 is FQNEAQ in the germline V gene. J was trimmed by 0 bases and V by 8 bases; bases with no gene match: 7. The CDR3 runs 17 residues. Full variable domain (rest looked up from reference TRBV7-8 and TRBJ2-3): GAGVSQSPRYKVAKRGQDVALRCDPISGHVSLFWYQQALGQGPEFLTYFQNEAQLDKSGLPSDRFFAERPEGSVSTLKIQRTQQEDSAVYLCASGTSGGLDSTDTQYFGPGTRLTVL.

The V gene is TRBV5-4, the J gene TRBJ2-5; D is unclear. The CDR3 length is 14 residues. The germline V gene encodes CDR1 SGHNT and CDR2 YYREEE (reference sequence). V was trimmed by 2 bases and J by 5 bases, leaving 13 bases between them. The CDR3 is CASSFLGGQETQYF. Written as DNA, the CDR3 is TGTGCCAGCAGCTTCCTCGGCGGCCAGGAGACCCAGTACTTC.

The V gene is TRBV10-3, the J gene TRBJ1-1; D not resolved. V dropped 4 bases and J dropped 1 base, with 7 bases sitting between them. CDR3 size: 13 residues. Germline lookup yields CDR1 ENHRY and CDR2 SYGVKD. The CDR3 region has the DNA TGTGCCATCAGTGTGGCAGGGAACACTGAAGCTTTCTTT. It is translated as CAISVAGNTEAFF.

The DNA of the CDR3 is TGTGCCAGCAGTTTATCCCCACAGGGCCTCTCCTACGAGCAGTACTTC. Residues: CASSLSPQGLSYEQYF. V usage is TRBV28 and J usage is TRBJ2-7, with D perhaps matching TRBD1 (6 bases). The V end lost 1 base, the J end lost 0 bases, and 13 bases lay between the germline ends. From germline, CDR1 is MDHEN and CDR2 SYDVKM. The CDR3 runs to 16 residues.

The CDR3, as DNA: TGTGCCAGCAGCTTTTCTAGAAACACAGATACGCAGTATTTT. Residues: CASSFSRNTDTQYF. V usage is TRBV7-3 and J usage is TRBJ2-3; no definite D call. Between the trimmed V and J ends, which lost 3 bases and 2 bases, there was a span of 9 bases. Per germline, CDR1 SGHTA and CDR2 FQGTGA. CDR3 length equals 14 residues.

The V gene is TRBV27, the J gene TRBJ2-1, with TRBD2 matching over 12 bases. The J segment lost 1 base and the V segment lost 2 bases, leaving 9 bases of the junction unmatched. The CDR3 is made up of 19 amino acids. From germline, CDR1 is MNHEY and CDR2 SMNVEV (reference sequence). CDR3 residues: CASSLRLAGGWRSYNEQFF. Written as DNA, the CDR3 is TGTGCCAGCAGTTTAAGGCTAGCGGGAGGGTGGAGGTCCTACAATGAGCAGTTCTTC.

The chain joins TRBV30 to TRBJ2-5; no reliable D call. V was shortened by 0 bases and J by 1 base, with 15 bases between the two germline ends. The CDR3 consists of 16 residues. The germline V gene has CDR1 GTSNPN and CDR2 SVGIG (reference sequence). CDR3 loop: CAWSVLPSGFQETQYF. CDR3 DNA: TGTGCCTGGAGTGTACTACCCTCCGGGTTCCAAGAGACCCAGTACTTC.

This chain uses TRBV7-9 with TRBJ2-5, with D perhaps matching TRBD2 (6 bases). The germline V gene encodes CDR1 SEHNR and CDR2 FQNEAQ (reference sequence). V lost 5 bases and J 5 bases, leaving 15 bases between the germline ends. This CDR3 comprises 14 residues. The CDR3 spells CASSTGVVVETQYF. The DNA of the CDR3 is TGTGCCAGCAGCACGGGGGTCGTGGTGGAGACCCAGTACTTC.

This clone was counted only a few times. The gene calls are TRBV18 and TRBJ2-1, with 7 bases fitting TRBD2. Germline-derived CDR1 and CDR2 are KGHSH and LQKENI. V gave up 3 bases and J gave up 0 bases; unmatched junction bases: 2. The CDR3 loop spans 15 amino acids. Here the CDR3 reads CASSPGGVSYNEQFF. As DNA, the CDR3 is TGTGCCAGCTCACCGGGGGGGGTCTCCTACAATGAGCAGTTCTTC.

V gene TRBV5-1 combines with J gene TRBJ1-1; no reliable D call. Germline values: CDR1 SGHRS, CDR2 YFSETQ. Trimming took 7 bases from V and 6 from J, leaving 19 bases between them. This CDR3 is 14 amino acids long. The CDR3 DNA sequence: TGCGCCAGCCTAAGAAACCCCGGGTGGCCTGAAGCTTTCTTT. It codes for CASLRNPGWPEAFF.

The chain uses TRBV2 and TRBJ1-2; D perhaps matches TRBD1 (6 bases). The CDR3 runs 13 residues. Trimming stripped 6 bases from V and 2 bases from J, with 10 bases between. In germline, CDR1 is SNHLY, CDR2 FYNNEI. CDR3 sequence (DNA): TGTGCCAGCAGGCGGGACACCAACTATGGCTACACCTTC. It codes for CASRRDTNYGYTF.

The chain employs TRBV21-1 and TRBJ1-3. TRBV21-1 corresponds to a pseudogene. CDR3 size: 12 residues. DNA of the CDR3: TGTGCCAGCAGCGAGACTGGAAACACCATATATTTT. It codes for CASSETGNTIYF.

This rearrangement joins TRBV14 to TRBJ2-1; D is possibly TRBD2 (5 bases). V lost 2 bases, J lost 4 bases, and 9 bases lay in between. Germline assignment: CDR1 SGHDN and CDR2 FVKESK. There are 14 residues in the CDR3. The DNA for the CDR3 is TGTGCCAGCAGCCAAACAGCGGATTACAATGAGCAGTTCTTC. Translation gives CASSQTADYNEQFF.

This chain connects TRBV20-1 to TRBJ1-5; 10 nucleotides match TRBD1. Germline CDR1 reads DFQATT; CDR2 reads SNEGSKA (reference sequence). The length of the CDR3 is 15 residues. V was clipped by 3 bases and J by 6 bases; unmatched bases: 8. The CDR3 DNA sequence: TGCAGTGCTAGTGCGGGACAGGGGTTCGGTCAGCCCCAGCATTTT. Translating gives CSASAGQGFGQPQHF.

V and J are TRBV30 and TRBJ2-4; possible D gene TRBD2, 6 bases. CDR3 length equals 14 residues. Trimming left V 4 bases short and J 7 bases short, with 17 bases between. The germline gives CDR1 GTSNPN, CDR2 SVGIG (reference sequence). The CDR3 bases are TGTGCCTGGACCCATGGGAGGTCGAGCAACATTCAGTACTTC. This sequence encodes CAWTHGRSSNIQYF.

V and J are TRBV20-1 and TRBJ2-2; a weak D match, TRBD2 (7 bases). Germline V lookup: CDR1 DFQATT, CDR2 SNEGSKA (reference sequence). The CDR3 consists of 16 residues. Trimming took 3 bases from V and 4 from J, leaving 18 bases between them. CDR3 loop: CSASRLRGGVTGELFF. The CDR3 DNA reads TGCAGTGCTAGTAGATTAAGGGGGGGCGTCACCGGGGAGCTGTTTTTT.

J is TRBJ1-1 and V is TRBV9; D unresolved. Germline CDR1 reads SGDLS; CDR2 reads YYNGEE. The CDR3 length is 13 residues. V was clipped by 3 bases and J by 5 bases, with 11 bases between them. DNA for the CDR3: TGTGCCAGCAGCGCGACTTTGTGGACTGAAGCTTTCTTT. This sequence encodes CASSATLWTEAFF.

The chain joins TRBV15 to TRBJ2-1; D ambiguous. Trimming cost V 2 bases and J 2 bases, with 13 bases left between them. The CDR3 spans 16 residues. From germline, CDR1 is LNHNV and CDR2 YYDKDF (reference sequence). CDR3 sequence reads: CATSRSLGAAYNEQFF. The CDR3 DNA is TGTGCCACCAGCAGATCCTTGGGCGCCGCCTACAATGAGCAGTTCTTC.